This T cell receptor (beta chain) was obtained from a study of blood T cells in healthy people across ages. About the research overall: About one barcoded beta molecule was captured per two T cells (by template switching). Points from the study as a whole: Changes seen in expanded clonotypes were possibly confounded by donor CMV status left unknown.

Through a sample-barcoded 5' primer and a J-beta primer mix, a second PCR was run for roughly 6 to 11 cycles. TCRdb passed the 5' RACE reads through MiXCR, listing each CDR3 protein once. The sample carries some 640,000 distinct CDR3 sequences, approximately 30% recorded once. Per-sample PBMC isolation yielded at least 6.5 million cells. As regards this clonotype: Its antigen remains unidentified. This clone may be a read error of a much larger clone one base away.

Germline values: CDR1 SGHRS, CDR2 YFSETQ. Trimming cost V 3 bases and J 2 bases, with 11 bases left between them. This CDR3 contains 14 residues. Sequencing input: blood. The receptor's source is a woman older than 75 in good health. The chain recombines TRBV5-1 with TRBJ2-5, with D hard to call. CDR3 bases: TGCGCCAGCAGCTGTATCGACGGGCAAGAGACCCAGTACTTC. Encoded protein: CASSCIDGQETQYF.